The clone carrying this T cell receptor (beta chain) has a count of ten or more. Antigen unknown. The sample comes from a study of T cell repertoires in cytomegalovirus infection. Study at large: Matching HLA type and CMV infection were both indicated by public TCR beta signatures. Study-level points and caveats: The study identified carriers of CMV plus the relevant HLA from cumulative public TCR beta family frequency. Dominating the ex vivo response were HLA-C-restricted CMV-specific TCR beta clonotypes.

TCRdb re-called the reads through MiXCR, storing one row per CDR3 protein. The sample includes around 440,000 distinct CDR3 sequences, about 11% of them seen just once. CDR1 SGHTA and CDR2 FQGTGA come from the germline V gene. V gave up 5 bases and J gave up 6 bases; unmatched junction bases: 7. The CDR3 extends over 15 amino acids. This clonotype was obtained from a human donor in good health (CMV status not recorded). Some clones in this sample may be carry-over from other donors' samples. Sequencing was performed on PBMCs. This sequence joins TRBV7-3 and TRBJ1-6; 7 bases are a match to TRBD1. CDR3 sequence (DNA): TGTGCCAGCAGCCGACAGGGCTGGGGTAATTCACCCCTCCACTTT. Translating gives CASSRQGWGNSPLHF.